Listed below are T cell receptor beta chains from one sample, sequenced in a study of T cell responses to AZD1222 COVID-19 vaccine. Using immunoSEQ multiplex PCR, the repertoire was profiled, and TCRdb retains in-frame clones only, with some absent. The table lists tens of thousands of clones, roughly 75% of them singletons. The sample was peripheral blood, taken on day 0 of AZD1222 vaccination. These receptors originate from an adult in good health. CDR3s include the opening cysteine and the closing phenylalanine or tryptophan. The D gene is left open where the match is weak. Size is omitted from some rows. Given values are once, few, many or a class for expanded clones.

>TRBV9|NA|TRBJ2-6|NA
TGTGCCAGCAGCGTAGGCCCTGGCGGGGCCAACGTCCTGACTTTC
CASSVGPGGANVLTF
>TRBV28|NA|TRBJ2-3|TRBD1
TGTGCCAGCAGCCTGACAGGGGGTTCAGATACGCAGTATTTT
CASSLTGGSDTQYF
>TRBV7-7|NA|TRBJ2-7|NA
TGTGCCAGCAGCTTAGGGCCGCTGAGCTCCTACGAGCAGTACTTC
CASSLGPLSSYEQYF
>TRBV6-5|NA|TRBJ2-2|TRBD1
TGTGCCAGCAGTCTACAGGGGGCAACCGGGGAGCTGTTTTTT
CASSLQGATGELFF
>TRBV6-4|NA|TRBJ2-2|NA
TGTGCCAGCAGACAAACCGTTCTGGACAGAGCGAACACCGGGGAGCTGTTTTTT
CASRQTVLDRANTGELFF
>TRBV2|NA|TRBJ2-1|TRBD1
TGTGCCAGCAGCGGACAGGGGCAACGTTCAAGTGAGCAGTTCTTC
CASSGQGQRSSEQFF
>TRBV7-9|NA|TRBJ2-5|TRBD1
TGTGCCAGCAGCAACCGGGACAGTAAGGGGGAGACCCAGTACTTC
CASSNRDSKGETQYF
>TRBV7-2|once|TRBJ2-5|TRBD2
TGTGCCAGCAGCTTAGGACTAGCGGGGGCCCCATGGTACTTC
CASSLGLAGAPWYF
>TRBV6-1|NA|TRBJ2-7|NA
TGTGCCAGCAGTGAGGAAGGAGGGGGCGCCTACGAGCAGTACTTC
CASSEEGGGAYEQYF
>TRBV7-6|NA|TRBJ1-5|NA
TGTGCCAGCAGCCCCTTTCTAGGGAGAAATCAGCCCCAGCATTTT
CASSPFLGRNQPQHF
>TRBV3-1/TRBV3-2|NA|TRBJ2-3|NA
TGTGCCAGCAGCCAAGACAGGTCCACAGATACGCAGTATTTT
CASSQDRSTDTQYF
>TRBV11-2|NA|TRBJ1-4|NA
TGTGCCAGCAGCTTAGTGAGGTCTAATGAAAAACTGTTTTTT
CASSLVRSNEKLFF
>TRBV7-8|NA|TRBJ1-2|NA
TGTGCCAGCAGCTCGCGAGACAAAACCTATGGCTACACCTTC
CASSSRDKTYGYTF
>TRBV7-9|once|TRBJ2-1|NA
TGTGCCAGCAGCCATCACGCGGGTGGGGTCCATGAGCAGTTCTTC
CASSHHAGGVHEQFF
>TRBV11-3|NA|TRBJ2-1|TRBD1
TGTGCCAGCAGCTTAGCGACAGGGTATAACGATGGTGAGCAGTTCTTC
CASSLATGYNDGEQFF
>TRBV6-6|NA|TRBJ1-5|NA
TGTGCCAGCAGTCGACGTCCAGGGGATTTATCCAATCAGCCCCAGCATTTT
CASSRRPGDLSNQPQHF
>TRBV27|NA|TRBJ2-5|TRBD1
TGTGCCAGCAGCCTGGCCGGACAGGGCCAAGAGACCCAGTACTTC
CASSLAGQGQETQYF
>TRBV6-5|NA|TRBJ1-3|NA
TGTGCCAGCAGTTGGGGGGGCGAGCGCGGAAACACCATATATTTT
CASSWGGERGNTIYF
>TRBV15|few|TRBJ2-7|NA
TGTGCCACCAGCTCAAACGGCGAGGGGAGGCAGTACTTC
CATSSNGEGRQYF
>TRBV7-9|NA|TRBJ2-1|NA
TGTGCCAGCAGCATAACAGAGCAGTTCTTC
CASSITEQFF
>TRBV19|NA|TRBJ2-3|NA
TGTGCCAGTAGTATAGGAGGTTATTCGACAGATACGCAGTATTTT
CASSIGGYSTDTQYF
>TRBV7-3|NA|TRBJ2-2|NA
TGTGCCAGCAGAAAAGGGCAGAACACCGGGGAGCTGTTTTTT
CASRKGQNTGELFF
>TRBV28|once|TRBJ2-7|NA
TGTGCCAGCAGTTTTGAAGGATCCTACGAGCAGTACTTC
CASSFEGSYEQYF
>TRBV11-3|few|TRBJ2-4|NA
TGTGCCAGCCCATTTCCCAGCGGTGGTTGCGTCAAAAACATTCAGTACTTC
CASPFPSGGCVKNIQYF
>TRBV4-2|NA|TRBJ1-1|TRBD1
TGTGCCAGCAGCCAGCGACAGGGTAACACTGAAGCTTTCTTT
CASSQRQGNTEAFF
>TRBV24-1|NA|TRBJ2-5|TRBD2
TGTGCCACCAGTGATTTGTGGGGGGGTGGAGAGACCCAGTACTTC
CATSDLWGGGETQYF
>TRBV6-2/TRBV6-3|NA|TRBJ2-7|NA
TGTGCCAGCAGTTCCGGGGTACTCCACGAGCAGTACTTC
CASSSGVLHEQYF
>TRBV6-5|NA|TRBJ2-7|NA
TGTGCCAGCAGTTACTCCGGGGGTTGGTCCTACGAGCAGTACTTC
CASSYSGGWSYEQYF
>TRBV6-1|few|TRBJ2-1|NA
TGTGCCAGCAGTGAATCTAAGGACAATGAGCAGTTCTTC
CASSESKDNEQFF
>TRBV19|NA|TRBJ1-2|NA
TGTGCCAGTAGTTCCCTTCAGCGGGCAGGCGAGGACTATGGCTACACCTTC
CASSSLQRAGEDYGYTF
>TRBV9|NA|TRBJ1-3|TRBD1
TGTGCCAGCAGCGTAGATGGACAGGGTGGAAACACCATATATTTT
CASSVDGQGGNTIYF
>TRBV12-3/TRBV12-4|NA|TRBJ1-2|NA
TGTGCCAGCAGTTTAGGCTGGTGGGGCTACACCTTC
CASSLGWWGYTF
>TRBV30|NA|TRBJ1-6|NA
TGTGCCTGGAGTGTCGGGAATACCCCCTCACCCCTCCACTTT
CAWSVGNTPSPLHF
>TRBV9|NA|TRBJ2-5|TRBD2
TGTGCCAGCAGTCTTGGGGTAGCGGGGACGCAAGAGACCCAGTACTTC
CASSLGVAGTQETQYF
>TRBV18|few|TRBJ2-3|TRBD1
TGTGCCAGCTCCCAGGGACAGGTCTCGACAGATACGCAGTATTTT
CASSQGQVSTDTQYF
>TRBV3-1/TRBV3-2|once|TRBJ1-1|NA
TGTGCCAGCAGCCCACCATTGAGGGCCACTGAAGCTTTCTTT
CASSPPLRATEAFF
>TRBV2|NA|TRBJ1-2|NA
TGTGCCAGCAGTATTGGGACGGAATATGGCTACACCTTC
CASSIGTEYGYTF
>TRBV9|NA|TRBJ2-2|TRBD1
TGTGCCAGCAGCGTAGCTGACAGGGAGTACACCGGGGAGCTGTTTTTT
CASSVADREYTGELFF
>TRBV6-5|once|TRBJ1-4|NA
TGTGCCAGCAGTCCGGGACGGCATAATGAAAAACTGTTTTTT
CASSPGRHNEKLFF
>TRBV3-1/TRBV3-2|NA|TRBJ1-2|NA
TGTGCCAGCAGCCAAGGGGTGGGAGGCTACACCTTC
CASSQGVGGYTF
>TRBV6-5|NA|TRBJ2-1|TRBD2
TGTGCCAGCAGCCTCACTAGCGGGGGCCTCAATGAGCAGTTCTTC
CASSLTSGGLNEQFF
>TRBV11-3|NA|TRBJ1-1|TRBD1
TGTGCCAGCAGCTTAGATCCGGGACAGGGGCTTCCTGAAGCTTTCTTT
CASSLDPGQGLPEAFF
>TRBV19|NA|TRBJ1-2|NA
TGTGCCAGTACCAGGGGCGCTTATGGCTACACCTTC
CASTRGAYGYTF
>TRBV30|NA|TRBJ2-5|TRBD1
TGTGCCTGGAGTACAGGGGGCATGGAGACCCAGTACTTC
CAWSTGGMETQYF
>TRBV4-3|few|TRBJ1-5|NA
TGCGCCAGCAGCCAAGATCACGGCCCCCAGCATTTT
CASSQDHGPQHF
>TRBV18|few|TRBJ2-5|NA
TGTGCCAGCTCACCGAGGGGTTTTCAAGAGACCCAGTACTTC
CASSPRGFQETQYF
>TRBV13|NA|TRBJ1-6|TRBD1
TGTGCCAGCAGCTTAGCCCGGACAGGGGGTACTTCACCCCTCCACTTT
CASSLARTGGTSPLHF